The 9 T cell receptor beta chains listed next were all sequenced from one sample in a study of shared clonotypes between healthy human individuals. Sequencing was performed with immunoSEQ multiplex PCR; in TCRdb, only in-frame clones are kept and a portion is missing. The top ten clones hold about 0.13% of a sample with around 2.3 million clones, approximately 96% of them seen once. Sequenced material: naive CD4+ T cells sorted from blood. Sample subset: CD45RA+ positively selected. The receptors stem from a man aged 18 to 29 in good health.

The gene calls are TRBV28 and TRBJ2-7, with D possibly called TRBD1 or TRBD2 (5 bases each). The CDR3 contains 14 residues. CDR1 is MDHEN and CDR2 is SYDVKM in the germline V gene. Trimming took off 3 bases at V and 3 bases at J, with 12 bases between the two ends. The CDR3 coding sequence is TGTGCCAGCAGTTTCCGTTCAGGGAGCTACGAGCAGTACTTC. Translated: CASSFRSGSYEQYF.

Concerning this clone itself: Within the sample, other DNA sequences also encode this same CDR3. V is TRBV5-1 and J is TRBJ2-5, with TRBD2 as a possible D gene (6 bases). Trimming stripped 3 bases from V and 4 bases from J, with 7 bases between. The length of the CDR3 is 12 residues. Germline V gives CDR1 SGHRS, CDR2 YFSETQ. CDR3 sequence (DNA): TGCGCCAGCAGCTGGGGAGGAGAGACCCAGTACTTC. This codes for CASSWGGETQYF.

This clone came up a few times. This chain uses TRBV7-9 with TRBJ1-5, with TRBD1 matching over 7 bases. CDR3 length equals 14 residues. The V and J ends lost 3 bases and 3 bases, in that order; junction bases with no gene match: 2. Germline loops: CDR1 SEHNR, CDR2 FQNEAQ (reference sequence). CDR3 in amino acids: CASSLTGFNQPQHF. CDR3 bases: TGTGCCAGCAGCTTGACAGGGTTCAATCAGCCCCAGCATTTT.

The V and J genes are TRBV28 and TRBJ2-7; D possibly corresponds to TRBD1 (6 bases). Germline V gene data show CDR1 as MDHEN and CDR2 as SYDVKM. The germline V and J ends were trimmed by 4 bases and 5 bases, with 12 bases remaining between them. The CDR3 is made up of 13 amino acids. The CDR3 here is CASSSRQVHEQYF. The CDR3 DNA reads as TGTGCCAGCAGTTCACGACAGGTACACGAGCAGTACTTC. The variable domain in full, with the rest retrieved from reference TRBV28 and TRBJ2-7, is DVKVTQSSRYLVKRTGEKVFLECVQDMDHENMFWYRQDPGLGLRLIYFSYDVKMKEKGDIPEGYSVSREKKERFSLILESASTNQTSMYLCASSSRQVHEQYFGPGTRLTVT.

The chain is built from TRBV5-4 and TRBJ2-1; D remains ambiguous. The germline V and J ends were trimmed by 0 bases and 3 bases, with 10 bases remaining between them. Germline CDR1 reads SGHNT; CDR2 reads YYREEE (reference sequence). CDR3 size: 15 residues. The CDR3 nucleotides read TGTGCCAGCAGCTTGGTTTCAGAGAACTACAATGAGCAGTTCTTC. Translated, it gives CASSLVSENYNEQFF.

The rearrangement links TRBV12-5 to TRBJ2-1; D ambiguous. This CDR3 region has 15 residues. Germline V CDR1 and CDR2: LGHNT, FRNRAP. V was shortened by 0 bases and J by 4 bases, with 10 bases between the two germline ends. CDR3 protein: CASGLVHGTYNEQFF. Written as DNA, the CDR3 is TGTGCTAGTGGTTTGGTACACGGCACTTACAATGAGCAGTTCTTC.

This sequence joins TRBV9 and TRBJ2-2; D not certain. CDR1 is SGDLS, CDR2 YYNGEE, per germline. The CDR3 is made up of 14 amino acids. Trimming left V 2 bases short and J 6 bases short, with 11 bases between. The CDR3: CASSVASGAGELFF. CDR3 in DNA: TGTGCCAGCAGCGTTGCCAGTGGGGCCGGGGAGCTGTTTTTT.

A note on this clone: The same CDR3 also results from other DNA sequences found in this sample. This sequence joins TRBV6-1 and TRBJ1-1; no reliable D call. V lost 1 base and J lost 1, with 4 bases in between. This CDR3 comprises 13 residues. CDR1 MNHNS and CDR2 SASEGT come from the germline V gene. The CDR3 loop reads CASSEDRNTEAFF. In DNA, the CDR3 is TGTGCCAGCAGTGAAGACAGGAACACTGAAGCTTTCTTT.

V usage is TRBV18 and J usage is TRBJ1-4; 7 nucleotides match TRBD1. J lost 0 bases, V lost 2 bases, and 9 bases had no gene match. Germline V gives CDR1 KGHSH, CDR2 LQKENI. This CDR3 comprises 18 residues. CDR3 loop: CASSPRQGGGATNEKLFF. Here the CDR3 DNA reads TGTGCCAGCTCACCAAGACAGGGCGGCGGAGCAACTAATGAAAAACTGTTTTTT.